The clone carrying this TCR beta chain was counted once. What it binds is unknown. The method was immunoSEQ multiplex PCR; TCRdb's version includes in-frame clones alone and lacks a portion of them. The data show about 99,000 clones, with 90% seen just once and about 5% held by the top ten. The data derive from a study of T cell responses to AZD1222 COVID-19 vaccine. Study as a whole: Recipients boosted at about 4 weeks or about 12 weeks are pooled.

Findings of the study overall: In a largely white British group with more females than males, clonal diversity was possibly underestimated. The CD4 TCRs associated with vaccination extended across spike and predominated at 160-218 and 743-854. AZD1222 recipients seropositive at baseline numbered only 6 or 7.

The CDR3 spans 15 residues. The germline V gene encodes CDR1 MNHEY and CDR2 SVGAGI. With 6 bases clipped from V and 8 bases from J, the junction kept 10 bases outside the gene matches. This clonotype was sampled from an adult in good health. The V and J genes are TRBV6-5 and TRBJ1-2, with 12 bases identical to TRBD1. Sequencing used peripheral blood, obtained on day 0 of AZD1222 vaccination. The CDR3 spells CASRVTGTGGWGYTF. The CDR3 bases are TGTGCCAGCAGAGTGACCGGGACAGGGGGCTGGGGCTACACCTTC.